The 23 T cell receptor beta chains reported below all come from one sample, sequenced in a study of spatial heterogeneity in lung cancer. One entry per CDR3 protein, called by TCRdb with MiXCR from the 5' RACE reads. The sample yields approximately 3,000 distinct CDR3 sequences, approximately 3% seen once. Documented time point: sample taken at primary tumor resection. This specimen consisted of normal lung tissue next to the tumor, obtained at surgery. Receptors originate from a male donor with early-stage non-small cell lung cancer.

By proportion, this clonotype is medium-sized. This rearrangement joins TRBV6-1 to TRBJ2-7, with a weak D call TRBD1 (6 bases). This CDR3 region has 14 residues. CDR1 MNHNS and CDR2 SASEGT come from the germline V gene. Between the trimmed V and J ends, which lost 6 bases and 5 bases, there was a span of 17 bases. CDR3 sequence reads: CASRNYHRENEQYF. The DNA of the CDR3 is TGTGCCAGCAGGAACTACCACAGGGAAAACGAGCAGTACTTC.

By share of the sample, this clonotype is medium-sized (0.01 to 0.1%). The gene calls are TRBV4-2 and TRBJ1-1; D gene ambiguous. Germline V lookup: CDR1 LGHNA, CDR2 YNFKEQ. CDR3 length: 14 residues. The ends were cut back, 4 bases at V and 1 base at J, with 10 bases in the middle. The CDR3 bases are TGTGCCAGCAGCCTGGACTTAACGAACACTGAAGCTTTCTTT. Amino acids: CASSLDLTNTEAFF.

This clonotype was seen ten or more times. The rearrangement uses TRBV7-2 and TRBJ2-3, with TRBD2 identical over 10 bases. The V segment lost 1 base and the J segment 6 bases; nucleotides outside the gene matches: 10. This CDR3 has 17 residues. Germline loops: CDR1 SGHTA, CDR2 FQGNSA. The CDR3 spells CASSLEGLAGAGDTQYF. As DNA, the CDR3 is TGTGCCAGCAGCTTAGAAGGCCTAGCGGGAGCGGGGGATACGCAGTATTTT.

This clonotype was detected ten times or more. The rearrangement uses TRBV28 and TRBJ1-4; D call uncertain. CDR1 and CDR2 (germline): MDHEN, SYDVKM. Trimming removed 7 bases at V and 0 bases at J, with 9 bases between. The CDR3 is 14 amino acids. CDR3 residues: CASKDTSTNEKLFF. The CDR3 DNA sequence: TGTGCCAGCAAAGACACTTCAACTAATGAAAAACTGTTTTTT.

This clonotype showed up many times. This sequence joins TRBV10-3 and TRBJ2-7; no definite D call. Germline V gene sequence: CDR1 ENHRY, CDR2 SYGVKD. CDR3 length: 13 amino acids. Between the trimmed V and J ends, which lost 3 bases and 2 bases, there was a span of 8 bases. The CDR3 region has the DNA TGTGCCATCAGTGACGGAACCGCCTACGAGCAGTACTTC. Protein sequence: CAISDGTAYEQYF.

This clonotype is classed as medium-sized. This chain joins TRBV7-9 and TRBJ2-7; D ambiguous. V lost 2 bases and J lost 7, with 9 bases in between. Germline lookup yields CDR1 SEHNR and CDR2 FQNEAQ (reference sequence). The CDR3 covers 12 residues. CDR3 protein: CASSLQSAEQYF. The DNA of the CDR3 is TGTGCCAGCAGCTTACAAAGCGCTGAGCAGTACTTC.

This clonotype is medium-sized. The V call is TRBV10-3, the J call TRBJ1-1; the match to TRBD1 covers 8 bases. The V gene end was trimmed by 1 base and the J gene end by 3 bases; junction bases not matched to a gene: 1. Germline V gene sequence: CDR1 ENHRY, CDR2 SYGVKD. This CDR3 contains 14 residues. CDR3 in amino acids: CAISEYRGDTEAFF. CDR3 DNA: TGTGCCATCAGTGAGTACAGGGGGGACACTGAAGCTTTCTTT.

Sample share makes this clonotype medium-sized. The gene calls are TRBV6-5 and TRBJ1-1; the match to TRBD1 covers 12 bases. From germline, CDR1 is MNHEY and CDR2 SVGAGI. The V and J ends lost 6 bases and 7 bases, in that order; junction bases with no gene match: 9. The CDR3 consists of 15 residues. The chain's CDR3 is CASRDPGQGAGEAFF. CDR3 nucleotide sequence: TGTGCCAGCAGAGACCCGGGACAGGGGGCGGGTGAAGCTTTCTTT.

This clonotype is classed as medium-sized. The CDR3: CASMPGGFKDEQFF. The DNA for the CDR3 is TGTGCCAGCATGCCGGGAGGATTTAAGGATGAGCAGTTCTTC. V is TRBV6-2 or TRBV6-3 and J is TRBJ2-1; 7 nucleotides line up with TRBD2. This CDR3 is built from 14 residues. Germline loops: CDR1 MNHEY, CDR2 SVGEGT. Germline trimming cut 7 bases from V and 8 bases from J; bases unmatched to any gene: 11.

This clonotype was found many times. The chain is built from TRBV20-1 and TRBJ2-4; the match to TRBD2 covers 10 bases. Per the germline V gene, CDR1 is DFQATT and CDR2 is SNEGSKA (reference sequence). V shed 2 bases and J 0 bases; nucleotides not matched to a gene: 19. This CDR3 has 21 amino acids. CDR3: CSARSRGLWTSGIIAKNIQYF. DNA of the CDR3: TGCAGTGCTAGAAGCAGGGGACTCTGGACTAGCGGAATAATAGCCAAAAACATTCAGTACTTC.

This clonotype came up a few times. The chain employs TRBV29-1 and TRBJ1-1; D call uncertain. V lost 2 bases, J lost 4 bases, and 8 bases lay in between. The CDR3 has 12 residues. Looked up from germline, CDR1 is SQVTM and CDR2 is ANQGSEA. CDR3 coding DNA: TGCAGCGTTGAACACCAGGCCACTGAAGCTTTCTTT. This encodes CSVEHQATEAFF.

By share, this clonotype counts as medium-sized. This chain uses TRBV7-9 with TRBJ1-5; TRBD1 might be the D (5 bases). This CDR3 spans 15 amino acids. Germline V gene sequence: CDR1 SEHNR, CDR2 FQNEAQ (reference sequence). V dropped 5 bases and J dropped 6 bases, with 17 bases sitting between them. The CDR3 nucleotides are TGTGCCAGCAGCCCTAGGGGCGGAGGGACTCAGCCCCAGCATTTT. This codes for CASSPRGGGTQPQHF.

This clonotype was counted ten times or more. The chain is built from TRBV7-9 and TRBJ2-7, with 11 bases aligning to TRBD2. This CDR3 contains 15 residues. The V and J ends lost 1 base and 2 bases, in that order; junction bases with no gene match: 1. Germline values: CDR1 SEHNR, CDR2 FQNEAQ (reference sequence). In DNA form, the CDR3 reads TGTGCCAGCAGCTTAGTTAGCGGGAGGGCCTACGAGCAGTACTTC. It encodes CASSLVSGRAYEQYF.

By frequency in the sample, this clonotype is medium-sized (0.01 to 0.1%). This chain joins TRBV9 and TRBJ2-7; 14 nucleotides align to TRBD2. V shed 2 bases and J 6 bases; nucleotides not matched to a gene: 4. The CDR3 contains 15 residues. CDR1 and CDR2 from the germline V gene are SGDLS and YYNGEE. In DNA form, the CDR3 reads TGTGCCAGCAGCGTCGACGGGACTAGCGGGAGCGAGCAGTACTTC. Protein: CASSVDGTSGSEQYF.

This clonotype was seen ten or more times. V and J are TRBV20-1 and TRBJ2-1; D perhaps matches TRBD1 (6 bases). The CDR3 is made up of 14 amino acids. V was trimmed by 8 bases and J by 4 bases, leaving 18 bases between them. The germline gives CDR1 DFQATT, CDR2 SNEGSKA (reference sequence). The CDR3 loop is CSPLRDTSYNEQFF. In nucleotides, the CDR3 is TGCAGTCCCCTCCGGGACACATCTTACAATGAGCAGTTCTTC.

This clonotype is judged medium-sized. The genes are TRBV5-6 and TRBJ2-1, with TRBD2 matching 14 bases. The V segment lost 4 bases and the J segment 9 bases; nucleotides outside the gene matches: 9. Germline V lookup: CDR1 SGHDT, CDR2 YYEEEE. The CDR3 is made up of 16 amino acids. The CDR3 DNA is TGTGCCAGCAGCCCGAACGGCGGACTAGCGGGGGGTGAGCAGTTCTTC. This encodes CASSPNGGLAGGEQFF.

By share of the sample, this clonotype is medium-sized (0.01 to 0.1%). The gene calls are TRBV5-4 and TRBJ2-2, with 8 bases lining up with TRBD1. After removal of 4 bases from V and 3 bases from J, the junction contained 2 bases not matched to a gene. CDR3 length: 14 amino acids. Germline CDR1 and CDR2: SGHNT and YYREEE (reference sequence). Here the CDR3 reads CASSAGQDTGELFF. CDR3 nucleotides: TGTGCCAGCAGCGCGGGACAGGACACCGGGGAGCTGTTTTTT.

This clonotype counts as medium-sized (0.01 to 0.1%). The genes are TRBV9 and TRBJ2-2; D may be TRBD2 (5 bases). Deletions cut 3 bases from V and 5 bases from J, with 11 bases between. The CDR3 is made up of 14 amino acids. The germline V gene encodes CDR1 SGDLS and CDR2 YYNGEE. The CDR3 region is CASSGSRETGELFF. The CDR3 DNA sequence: TGTGCCAGCAGCGGATCCCGGGAAACCGGGGAGCTGTTTTTT.

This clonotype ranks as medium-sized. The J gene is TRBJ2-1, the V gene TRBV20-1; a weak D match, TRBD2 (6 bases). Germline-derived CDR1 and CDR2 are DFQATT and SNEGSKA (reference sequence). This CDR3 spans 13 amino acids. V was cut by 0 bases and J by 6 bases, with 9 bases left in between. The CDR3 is CSARDRGGNEQFF. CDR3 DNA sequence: TGCAGTGCTAGAGATAGGGGAGGCAATGAGCAGTTCTTC.

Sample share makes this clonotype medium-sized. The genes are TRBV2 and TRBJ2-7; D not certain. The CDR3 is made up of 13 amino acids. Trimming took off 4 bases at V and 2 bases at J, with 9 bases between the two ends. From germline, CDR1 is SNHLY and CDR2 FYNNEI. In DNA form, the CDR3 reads TGTGCCAGCAGTGGGGCTCTCACCTACGAGCAGTACTTC. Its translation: CASSGALTYEQYF. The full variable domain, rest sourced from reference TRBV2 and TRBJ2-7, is EPEVTQTPSHQVTQMGQEVILRCVPISNHLYFYWYRQILGQKVEFLVSFYNNEISEKSEIFDDQFSVERPDGSNFTLKIRSTKLEDSAMYFCASSGALTYEQYFGPGTRLTVT.

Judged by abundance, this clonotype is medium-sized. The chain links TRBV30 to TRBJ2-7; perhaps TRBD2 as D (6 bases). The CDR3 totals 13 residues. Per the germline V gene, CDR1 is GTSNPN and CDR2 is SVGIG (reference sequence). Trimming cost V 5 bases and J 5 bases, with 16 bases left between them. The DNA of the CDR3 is TGTGCCTGGTGCGGGACCCAGGAAGACGAGCAGTACTTC. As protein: CAWCGTQEDEQYF.

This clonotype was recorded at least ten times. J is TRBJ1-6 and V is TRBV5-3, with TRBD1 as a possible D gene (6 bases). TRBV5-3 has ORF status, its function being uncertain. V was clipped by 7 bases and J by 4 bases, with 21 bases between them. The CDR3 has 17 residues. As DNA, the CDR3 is TGTGCCAGACCAATACAGGGACTACGACTTTATAATTCACCCCTCCACTTT. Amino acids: CARPIQGLRLYNSPLHF.

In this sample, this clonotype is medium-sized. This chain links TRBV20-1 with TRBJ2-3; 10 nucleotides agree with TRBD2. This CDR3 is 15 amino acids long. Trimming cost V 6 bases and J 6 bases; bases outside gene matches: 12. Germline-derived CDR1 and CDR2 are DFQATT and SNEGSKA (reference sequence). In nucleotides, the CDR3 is TGCAGTGCCCTAGGCTCTAGCGGGAGACCGGATACGCAGTATTTT. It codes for CSALGSSGRPDTQYF.